Following are 32 T cell receptor beta chains from one sample sequenced in a study of T cells of healthy individuals. Each CDR3 protein gets one entry after TCRdb re-called the 5' RACE reads with MiXCR. The sample contains about 96,000 distinct CDR3 sequences, roughly a sixth of which appear only once. The receptors were gathered from a human donor in good health.

This clonotype was counted ten times or more. The genes are TRBV28 and TRBJ2-7; the D is unclear. Deletions cut 6 bases from V and 2 bases from J, with 11 bases between. Germline V gene lookup returns CDR1 MDHEN and CDR2 SYDVKM. CDR3 length: 13 residues. CDR3 sequence: CASRTHGPYEQYF. The CDR3 nucleotides read TGTGCCAGCAGGACCCATGGCCCCTACGAGCAGTACTTC.

This clonotype was observed at least ten times. Sequence at one end of the junction differs from germline and may be a read error. The chain recombines TRBV7-2 with TRBJ2-7; TRBD1 agrees at 8 bases. Germline V gene lookup returns CDR1 SGHTA and CDR2 FQGNSA. The CDR3 covers 12 residues. CDR3 loop: CASSLNQGAAHF. The CDR3 DNA sequence: TGTGCCAGCAGCTTGAATCAGGGGGCGGCCCACTTC.

Only a few counts were recorded for this clonotype. The chain is built from TRBV7-2 and TRBJ1-1, with a possible D match to TRBD1 (6 bases). Looked up from germline, CDR1 is SGHTA and CDR2 is FQGNSA. V was pared by 1 base and J by 9 bases, with 12 bases between. The CDR3 totals 13 residues. The CDR3 region has the DNA TGTGCCAGCAGCTTAGAGGGGGAGTGGAAAGCTTTCTTT. It translates to CASSLEGEWKAFF.

This clonotype has at least ten counts. CDR3 bases: TGCAGTGCTAATCTACTAGCGGCCACAGATACGCAGTATTTT. Amino acid sequence: CSANLLAATDTQYF. This sequence joins TRBV20-1 and TRBJ2-3, with 8 positions matching TRBD2. Germline CDR1 is DFQATT and CDR2 is SNEGSKA (reference sequence). With V trimmed by 4 bases and J by 2 bases, 5 bases remained unmatched. The CDR3 has 14 residues.

Only a few counts were recorded for this clonotype. The chain joins TRBV5-1 to TRBJ2-1; tentative D call: TRBD2 (6 bases). CDR3 length: 16 residues. Trimming left V 0 bases short and J 2 bases short, with 12 bases between. Germline lookup yields CDR1 SGHRS and CDR2 YFSETQ. CDR3: CASSLGGTGAYNEQFF. The CDR3 nucleotides are TGCGCCAGCAGCTTGGGAGGGACGGGAGCCTACAATGAGCAGTTCTTC.

This clonotype was seen only a few times. The gene calls are TRBV4-3 and TRBJ2-7; 7 bases match TRBD1. The CDR3 spans 15 residues. The V segment lost 6 bases and the J segment 7 bases; nucleotides outside the gene matches: 15. Germline V lookup: CDR1 LGHNA, CDR2 YSLEER. The CDR3 nucleotides read TGCGCCAGCAGTTCGGGCCGGGACAGACTTCGTGAGCAGTACTTC. Translating it yields CASSSGRDRLREQYF.

Many counts were recorded for this clonotype. The chain employs TRBV6-1 and TRBJ1-6; tentative D call: TRBD1 (6 bases). CDR1 and CDR2 (germline): MNHNS, SASEGT. This CDR3 has 14 amino acids. The germline V and J ends were trimmed by 6 bases and 7 bases, with 13 bases remaining between them. The CDR3 region has the DNA TGTGCCAGCAGGGTAGACAGGCTGAATTCACCCCTCCACTTT. Encoded protein: CASRVDRLNSPLHF.

This clonotype was picked up a small number of times. This chain uses TRBV12-3 or TRBV12-4 with TRBJ1-2, with D possibly matching TRBD1 (6 bases). V was trimmed by 5 bases and J by 11 bases, leaving 15 bases between them. This CDR3 contains 12 residues. The CDR3 loop reads CASSIQGRGYTF. The CDR3 bases are TGTGCCAGCAGTATACAGGGTCGGGGATACACCTTC.

In this sample, this clonotype turned up a few times. The V and J genes are TRBV4-2 and TRBJ2-7, with 7 bases that match TRBD2. There are 16 residues in the CDR3. The germline gives CDR1 LGHNA, CDR2 YNFKEQ. The J segment lost 5 bases and the V segment lost 0 bases, leaving 10 bases of the junction unmatched. CDR3 DNA sequence: TGTGCCAGCAGCCAAGAGGGGGGGTCTCCAGTTGACGAGCAGTACTTC. Protein product: CASSQEGGSPVDEQYF.

This CDR3 is CASSQADLPYNEQFF. For the CDR3, the DNA is TGTGCCAGCAGCCAAGCGGATCTCCCCTACAATGAGCAGTTCTTC. This chain connects TRBV3-1 to TRBJ2-1; D unresolved. The germline gives CDR1 LGHDT, CDR2 YNNKEL (reference sequence). The CDR3 contains 15 residues. V lost 1 base to trimming and J lost 2 bases, with 9 bases between them.

The V call is TRBV12-3 or TRBV12-4, the J call TRBJ2-7, with D perhaps given as TRBD1 or TRBD2 (6 bases each). V lost 1 base, J lost 2 bases, and 12 bases lay in between. CDR3 length: 15 amino acids. The chain's CDR3 is CASSLEGGAAYEQYF. The DNA of the CDR3 is TGTGCCAGCAGTTTAGAGGGGGGAGCCGCCTACGAGCAGTACTTC.

This clonotype has a count of ten or more. The chain uses TRBV28 and TRBJ1-2; D ambiguous. Germline CDR1 and CDR2: MDHEN and SYDVKM. CDR3 length: 13 residues. Trimming took off 3 bases at V and 2 bases at J, with 7 bases between the two ends. The CDR3 reads CASSFGRNYGYTF. CDR3 bases: TGTGCCAGCAGTTTCGGGCGGAACTATGGCTACACCTTC.

This clonotype appeared a few times. The CDR3 sequence is CASSQDTKGDLTDTQYF. The DNA of the CDR3 is TGCGCCAGCAGCCAAGATACAAAGGGAGATCTTACAGATACGCAGTATTTT. This sequence joins TRBV4-3 and TRBJ2-3, with TRBD2 as a possible D gene (5 bases). Trimming removed 0 bases from V and 3 bases from J, with 16 bases in between. Germline V gene lookup returns CDR1 LGHNA and CDR2 YSLEER. The CDR3 loop spans 17 amino acids.

CDR3 in DNA: TGTGCCAGCCAACGGCCGGGGGATAACAATGAGCAGTTCTTC. Its translation: CASQRPGDNNEQFF. The rearrangement uses TRBV10-3 and TRBJ2-1; a weak D match, TRBD2 (6 bases). Trimming shortened V by 10 bases and J by 5 bases, and 18 bases separated the two germline ends. CDR1 is ENHRY and CDR2 is SYGVKD in the germline V gene. There are 14 residues in the CDR3.

This clonotype is classed as medium-sized. J is TRBJ2-1 and V is TRBV14; 10 bases are shared with TRBD2. The CDR3 is 15 amino acids. Germline CDR1 and CDR2: SGHDN and FVKESK. V trimming: 2 bases; J trimming: 4 bases; junction bases outside the gene matches: 2. The CDR3 region is CASSQQAGGYNEQFF. In DNA form, the CDR3 reads TGTGCCAGCAGCCAACAAGCGGGAGGGTACAATGAGCAGTTCTTC.

This clonotype was detected only a few times. The chain links TRBV20-1 to TRBJ2-2, with TRBD2 matching over 9 bases. The CDR3 sequence is 15 residues long. Germline CDR1 DFQATT, CDR2 SNEGSKA (reference sequence). After removal of 4 bases from V and 7 bases from J, the junction contained 10 bases not matched to a gene. DNA of the CDR3: TGCAGTGCTAATTTTGGCGGGAGGGCGAGCGGGGAGCTGTTTTTT. This gives the protein CSANFGGRASGELFF.

Many counts were recorded for this clonotype. The chain links TRBV7-8 to TRBJ2-1, with 8 bases matching TRBD1. The V and J ends lost 1 base and 6 bases, in that order; junction bases with no gene match: 8. The CDR3 has 16 amino acids. Germline V lookup: CDR1 SGHVS, CDR2 FQNEAQ. The CDR3 nucleotides are TGTGCCAGCAGCTTAGTATACAGGGGGAATTTCAATGAGCAGTTCTTC. Its protein is CASSLVYRGNFNEQFF.

There are many counts of this clonotype. J is TRBJ2-1 and V is TRBV20-1, with 10 bases aligning to TRBD2. V dropped 3 bases and J dropped 2; count of bases not matched to a gene: 4. This CDR3 has 15 amino acids. Germline lookup yields CDR1 DFQATT and CDR2 SNEGSKA (reference sequence). The CDR3: CSASDTSGTYNEQFF. The CDR3 region has the DNA TGCAGTGCTAGCGACACTAGCGGGACCTACAATGAGCAGTTCTTC.

This clonotype has a count of ten or more. The chain couples TRBV5-1 to TRBJ2-5; D is possibly TRBD2 (5 bases). The germline V gene encodes CDR1 SGHRS and CDR2 YFSETQ. Trimming removed 0 bases from V and 4 bases from J, with 7 bases in between. The CDR3 runs to 13 residues. In DNA form, the CDR3 reads TGCGCCAGCAGCTTGGAGGGAGCAGAGACCCAGTACTTC. Amino acids: CASSLEGAETQYF.

This clonotype was observed a handful of times. This rearrangement joins TRBV20-1 to TRBJ2-1; 11 bases match TRBD2. V shed 6 bases and J 3 bases; nucleotides not matched to a gene: 7. CDR1 and CDR2 (germline): DFQATT, SNEGSKA (reference sequence). The CDR3 consists of 15 residues. CDR3 region: CSATLAGGHYNEQFF. The CDR3, as DNA: TGCAGTGCCACCTTAGCGGGGGGGCACTACAATGAGCAGTTCTTC.

The chain uses TRBV6-5 and TRBJ2-7, with 8 nucleotides matching TRBD1. V was pared by 5 bases and J by 6 bases, with 12 bases of the junction left unmatched. In germline, CDR1 is MNHEY, CDR2 SVGAGI. This CDR3 spans 15 amino acids. The CDR3 coding sequence is TGTGCCAGCAGTGGGGGATACAGGGGGATTGGCGAGCAGTACTTC. Translation: CASSGGYRGIGEQYF.

This chain links TRBV20-1 with TRBJ2-2; D not resolved. V was clipped by 3 bases and J by 4 bases, with 12 bases between them. Germline assignment: CDR1 DFQATT and CDR2 SNEGSKA (reference sequence). The CDR3 loop spans 14 amino acids. The CDR3: CSARDGMGTGELFF. In DNA form, the CDR3 reads TGCAGTGCTAGGGATGGGATGGGCACCGGGGAGCTGTTTTTT.

The gene calls are TRBV3-1 and TRBJ2-2; a weak D match, TRBD2 (5 bases). This CDR3 spans 15 amino acids. V was trimmed by 1 base and J by 6 bases, leaving 12 bases between them. CDR1 is LGHDT and CDR2 is YNNKEL in the germline V gene (reference sequence). This CDR3 reads CASSQGGLRAGELFF. CDR3 bases: TGTGCCAGCAGCCAAGGAGGACTCCGAGCCGGGGAGCTGTTTTTT. The full variable domain, with the rest looked up from reference TRBV3-1 and TRBJ2-2, is DTAVSQTPKYLVTQMGNDKSIKCEQNLGHDTMYWYKQDSKKFLKIMFSYNNKELIINETVPNRFSPKSPDKAHLNLHINSLELGDSAVYFCASSQGGLRAGELFFGEGSRLTVL.

This sequence joins TRBV5-5 and TRBJ2-3; a weak D match, TRBD1 (6 bases). The CDR3 is 14 residues long. The ends were cut back, 2 bases at V and 6 bases at J, with 13 bases in the middle. Germline V gene data show CDR1 as SGHKS and CDR2 as YYEKEE (reference sequence). In nucleotides, the CDR3 is TGTGCCAGCAGCTTCTGGGGGCAGGGGGATACGCAGTATTTT. It encodes CASSFWGQGDTQYF.

This clonotype was counted only a few times. The rearrangement joins TRBV5-5 to TRBJ1-1; no clear D gene. The CDR3 runs 14 residues. Germline-derived CDR1 and CDR2 are SGHKS and YYEKEE (reference sequence). V was pared by 1 base and J by 1 base, with 8 bases between. The chain's CDR3 is CASSLIGGNTEAFF. The CDR3, as DNA: TGTGCCAGCAGCTTGATCGGAGGGAACACTGAAGCTTTCTTT.

This clonotype has just a few counts. This chain connects TRBV7-8 to TRBJ2-1; D unclear. Trimming removed 6 bases from V and 6 bases from J, with 9 bases in between. The V gene's germline CDR1 is SGHVS and CDR2 FQNEAQ. This CDR3 is built from 12 residues. The CDR3 nucleotides read TGTGCCAGCAGAATCAGAACCAATGAGCAGTTCTTC. The encoded protein is CASRIRTNEQFF.

The gene calls are TRBV20-1 and TRBJ1-1, with 7 positions matching TRBD1. V gave up 4 bases and J gave up 4 bases; unmatched junction bases: 15. Germline V gene sequence: CDR1 DFQATT, CDR2 SNEGSKA (reference sequence). The CDR3 is made up of 16 amino acids. The CDR3: CSATPQGGGIGTEAFF. The CDR3 coding sequence is TGCAGTGCTACCCCTCAAGGAGGGGGCATAGGCACTGAAGCTTTCTTT.

This clonotype has just a few counts. CDR3 loop: CASSPGGAYQPQHF. The CDR3 DNA sequence: TGTGCCAGCAGCCCCGGGGGGGCCTATCAGCCCCAGCATTTT. This chain uses TRBV28 with TRBJ1-5; the D gene is possibly TRBD1 (6 bases). The length of the CDR3 is 14 residues. V lost 6 bases, J lost 5 bases, and 14 bases lay in between. CDR1 and CDR2 from the germline V gene are MDHEN and SYDVKM.

This clonotype was recorded at least ten times. The chain combines TRBV12-3 or TRBV12-4 with TRBJ2-2; D remains ambiguous. V gave up 6 bases and J gave up 5 bases, with 7 bases separating them. The length of the CDR3 is 12 residues. The CDR3 bases are TGTGCCAGCAGGTTACAGACCGGGGAGCTGTTTTTT. Residues: CASRLQTGELFF.

The chain joins TRBV5-5 to TRBJ2-1, with a possible D match to TRBD1 (5 bases). Germline V lookup: CDR1 SGHKS, CDR2 YYEKEE (reference sequence). The ends were cut back, 2 bases at V and 8 bases at J, with 23 bases in the middle. The CDR3 runs 17 residues. The CDR3 DNA reads as TGTGCCAGCAGCTTCCCACGCGTTTCTGGGGCTTTCGATGAGCAGTTCTTC. It translates to CASSFPRVSGAFDEQFF.

The chain joins TRBV20-1 to TRBJ2-2, with a possible D match to TRBD2 (6 bases). CDR1 and CDR2 (germline): DFQATT, SNEGSKA (reference sequence). Trimming took 4 bases from V and 6 from J, leaving 15 bases between them. The CDR3 spans 14 residues. CDR3 residues: CSAIARGAAGELFF. CDR3 in DNA: TGCAGTGCTATAGCCCGCGGGGCCGCCGGGGAGCTGTTTTTT.

This clonotype was detected many times. This chain uses TRBV23-1 with TRBJ2-7, with TRBD1 matching over 7 bases. Being an ORF, TRBV23-1 has a function that is uncertain. V lost 4 bases to trimming and J lost 1 base; unmatched junction nucleotides: 7. The CDR3 extends over 15 amino acids. The CDR3 loop reads CASSPSGGQSYEQYF. DNA of the CDR3: TGCGCCAGCAGTCCCTCTGGGGGACAGTCCTACGAGCAGTACTTC.